The rows below give T cell receptor beta chains drawn from one sample of a study of shared clonotypes between healthy human individuals. Repertoires were generated with immunoSEQ multiplex PCR, while TCRdb's copy carries only in-frame clones and drops some. The repertoire includes about 2 million clones, about 95% of them detected once, and 0.13% sits in the top ten. The sequenced sample was naive CD4+ T cells sorted from blood. The receptors come from a man between 18 and 35 years old in good health. Both conserved end residues are part of each CDR3. D genes are given only for firm matches. Clone size is stated in some rows and not others, as once, few, many or a class when expanded.

V gene	J gene	clone size	D gene	CDR3 DNA	CDR3 protein
TRBV5-1	TRBJ2-5	once	-	TGCGCCAGCGCTGAAGGCCCCCAAGAGACCCAGTACTTC	CASAEGPQETQYF
TRBV18	TRBJ2-7	-	-	TGTGCCAGCTCACCTCCTGGGCAGACCTACGAGCAGTACTTC	CASSPPGQTYEQYF
TRBV7-3	TRBJ2-3	-	-	TGTGCCAGCAGCTTACAAGGCGGGAGCACAGATACGCAGTATTTT	CASSLQGGSTDTQYF
TRBV7-9	TRBJ2-2	-	-	TGTGCCAGCAGCTTATCGCGGGGGCCTGGCACCGGGGAGCTGTTTTTT	CASSLSRGPGTGELFF
TRBV11-2	TRBJ2-2	-	TRBD2	TGTGCCAGCAGCTTGAGCGGGGCCACCGGGGAGCTGTTTTTT	CASSLSGATGELFF
TRBV6-6	TRBJ1-6	-	-	TGTGCCAGCAGTTACGCCGACAGTCGATATAATTCACCCCTCCACTTT	CASSYADSRYNSPLHF
TRBV7-2	TRBJ2-1	-	-	TGTGCCAGCAGCTCTCAATTAGGGAGGAATGAGCAGTTCTTC	CASSSQLGRNEQFF
TRBV19	TRBJ2-2	-	-	TGTGCCAGTAGTATATACGGACAGCCGAACACCGGGGAGCTGTTTTTT	CASSIYGQPNTGELFF
TRBV10-2	TRBJ2-7	-	-	TGCGCCAGCCGAGCGAACAGCCCTATCCTCGAGCAGTACTTC	CASRANSPILEQYF
TRBV5-1	TRBJ1-3	-	TRBD1	TGCGCCAGCAGCTTAGAGGGGGCCTCTGGAAACACCATATATTTT	CASSLEGASGNTIYF
TRBV28	TRBJ2-6	-	-	TGTGCCAGCAGCAAAGGGGGCTCTGGGGCCAACGTCCTGACTTTC	CASSKGGSGANVLTF
TRBV19	TRBJ1-1	-	-	TGTGCCAGTAGCACTATCGGGACCCAGTCGACTGAAGCTTTCTTT	CASSTIGTQSTEAFF
TRBV29-1	TRBJ1-1	-	-	TGCAGCGGTCAAAGGGAAAGGTACACTGAAGCTTTCTTT	CSGQRERYTEAFF
TRBV28	TRBJ2-7	-	-	TGTGCCAGCAGTATACAGGAATACGAGCAGTACTTC	CASSIQEYEQYF
TRBV29-1	TRBJ2-7	-	-	TGCAGCGTTGAAGATGGGGGCAGGGGAAGCTCCTACGAGCAGTACTTC	CSVEDGGRGSSYEQYF
TRBV7-2	TRBJ2-5	-	-	TGTGCCAGCAGCCCAACTGCCCTATTAGATCAAGAGACCCAGTACTTC	CASSPTALLDQETQYF
TRBV6-6	TRBJ1-5	-	-	TGTGCCAGCAGTTACATGGGAGAGGGAAATCAGCCCCAGCATTTT	CASSYMGEGNQPQHF
TRBV7-3	TRBJ1-1	-	-	TGTGCCAGCAGCGTTACTCTGAACACTGAAGCTTTCTTT	CASSVTLNTEAFF
TRBV5-1	TRBJ1-1	-	TRBD1	TGCGCCAGCAGCCGAGGGGGCGCAGGAGACACTGAAGCTTTCTTT	CASSRGGAGDTEAFF
TRBV5-1	TRBJ2-2	-	-	TGCGCCAGCAGCGCGAAACAGACAACTAGCCCGAACACCGGGGAGCTGTTTTTT	CASSAKQTTSPNTGELFF
TRBV6-5	TRBJ1-2	-	TRBD1	TGTGCCAGCAGTTACCGGGACAGGGGCACCTATGGCTACACCTTC	CASSYRDRGTYGYTF
TRBV19	TRBJ1-2	-	-	TGTGCCAGTAGTACCGGACGGAACTATGGCTACACCTTC	CASSTGRNYGYTF
TRBV28	TRBJ2-6	-	-	TGTGCCAGCAGTTTCATGCAGGGAATCTCTGGGGCCAACGTCCTGACTTTC	CASSFMQGISGANVLTF
TRBV7-4	TRBJ2-7	-	-	TGTGCCAGCGCTGGGGTGGGACCGTTTACCTACGAGCAGTACTTC	CASAGVGPFTYEQYF
TRBV27	TRBJ2-3	-	-	TGTGCCAGCAGTTTAAGCGACTGGGGCACAGATACGCAGTATTTT	CASSLSDWGTDTQYF
TRBV11-1	TRBJ1-1	-	TRBD1	TGTGCCAGCAGCCTTCCCCCCGGACAGGGAAAAACTGAAGCTTTCTTT	CASSLPPGQGKTEAFF
TRBV4-1	TRBJ1-2	once	-	TGCGCCAGCAGCCAAGCCCCCGGGAACTATGGCTACACCTTC	CASSQAPGNYGYTF